The count of the clone carrying this T cell receptor (beta chain) is one. This CDR3 region has 14 residues. The germline CDR1 and CDR2 sequences are LGHNT and FRNRAP. V lost 8 bases and J 5 bases, leaving 15 bases between the germline ends. Original processing notes: Reference gene primers were amplified, and this amplification served to estimate nucleated cell counts. Clones were sequenced by immunoSEQ multiplex PCR, and TCRdb holds only the in-frame ones, with some missing. The D gene and trimming were derived from the DNA, and the V and J assignments and clone size from that table. Here the sample spans around 200,000 clones, more than 75% being singletons. The data originate from a study of blood T cell repertoires in COVID-19. Looking at the study overall: The study drew acute and convalescent COVID-19 samples from the United States, Italy and Spain. Sources were T cells, B-cell-depleted T cells, or PBMCs; the material itself was cDNA or gDNA.

The chain is built from TRBV12-5 and TRBJ2-2; possibly TRBD1 for D (6 bases). Material for sequencing was peripheral blood. This sequence originates from a man between 65 and 79 years old with acute or convalescent COVID-19. DNA for the CDR3: TGTGCTAGTCTCCCGAGACAGGCAACCGGGGAGCTGTTTTTT. Its translation is CASLPRQATGELFF.